Presented here are 3 T cell receptor beta chains from one specimen sequenced in a study of T cells after yellow fever vaccination. TCRdb re-analysed the 5' RACE reads in MiXCR, keeping a single row per CDR3 protein. This sample has some 200,000 distinct CDR3 sequences, with 3.2% found just once. Specimen: CD4+ T cells sorted from PBMCs, collected 10 days after the yellow fever booster vaccination. These receptors all come from a man aged 18-30 years who received the YFV17D yellow fever vaccine.

This clonotype has ten or more counts. This rearrangement joins TRBV9 to TRBJ2-1; unclear D gene. Looked up from germline, CDR1 is SGDLS and CDR2 is YYNGEE. This CDR3 is 16 amino acids long. Trimming cost V 4 bases and J 8 bases, with 22 bases left between them. The CDR3 spells CASSFGSLIGSHEQFF. CDR3 nucleotide sequence: TGTGCCAGCAGCTTTGGTAGCCTCATAGGTTCTCATGAGCAGTTCTTC.

This clonotype appeared a few times. V usage is TRBV7-9 and J usage is TRBJ2-4, with D possibly TRBD2 on 6 matching bases. Per the germline V gene, CDR1 is SEHNR and CDR2 is FQNEAQ (reference sequence). V was shortened by 0 bases and J by 6 bases, with 12 bases between the two germline ends. The CDR3 has 15 residues. DNA of the CDR3: TGTGCCAGCAGCTTAGCCCCAGTGGGAGGAAACATTCAGTACTTC. Amino acid sequence: CASSLAPVGGNIQYF.

This chain connects TRBV13 to TRBJ2-7; D unclear. CDR1 is PRHDT and CDR2 is FYEKMQ in the germline V gene (reference sequence). V gave up 5 bases and J gave up 7 bases, with 18 bases separating them. This CDR3 has 14 amino acids. The DNA for the CDR3 is TGTGCCAGCAGCCCCGGGCCCCCAAGGCGGGAGCAGTACTTC. Residues: CASSPGPPRREQYF.